Listed below are T cell receptor beta chains from one sample, sequenced in a study of CD8+ T cells in alopecia areata. The table came from immunoSEQ multiplex PCR; TCRdb's copy has only in-frame clones and leaves some out. The top ten hold less than 2% of the sample, which has approximately 280,000 clones, 55% to 70% seen once. The sequencing here drew on CD4+ T cells sorted from blood, taken at week 24, from a patient treated with tofacitinib. These receptor sequences come from a human donor with alopecia areata. Both conserved end residues are trimmed from each CDR3.

>TRBJ2-5|TRBV29-1
SVEASRQETQY
>TRBJ2-1|TRBV7-2
ASSSVRADSYNEQF
>TRBJ1-2|TRBV14
ASSQGPGNGYT
>TRBJ2-3|TRBV7-3
ASSHRDSGTDTQY
>TRBJ2-5|TRBV7-2
ASTPHWRRGVATQY
>TRBJ2-5|TRBV15
ATSRVLQGPETQY
>TRBJ2-7|TRBV6-5
ASSYGGLTPYEQY
>TRBJ2-5|TRBV23-1
ASSQSDAIEVLLGETQY
>TRBJ2-7|TRBV30
AWSPRRTGGYYEQY
>TRBJ2-3|TRBV28
ASSLIGQGADTQY
>TRBJ2-7|TRBV14
ASSQDFGTSYEQY
>TRBJ2-7|TRBV29-1
SVAFWTGGDEQY
>TRBJ2-3|TRBV30
AWSRLAGGSDTQY
>TRBJ1-2|TRBV9
ASSTGSVNYGYT
>TRBJ1-5|TRBV7-2
ASSLWGQGRGQPQH
>TRBJ2-4|TRBV14
ASSQAGQGPTY
>TRBJ1-2|TRBV15
ATSRGQPWGYT
>TRBJ2-1|TRBV29-1
SVEVRLREQF
>TRBJ2-3|TRBV27
ASRRSGSTDTQY
>TRBJ2-5|TRBV19
ASNPNSGLGETQY
>TRBJ1-6|TRBV27
ASSPSRVANSPLH
>TRBJ1-6|TRBV2
ASSERTSSYNSPLH
>TRBJ2-4|TRBV29-1
SVDSTGGLAKNIQY
>TRBJ2-1|TRBV4-1
ASSQAGEGLGQF
>TRBJ2-2|TRBV9
ASKRGDSTGELF
>TRBJ1-3|TRBV30
AWSVKSDPGNTIY
>TRBJ2-7|TRBV5-1
ASSSGSYEQY
>TRBJ2-7|TRBV7-2
ASSLGGGSYEQY
>TRBJ1-5|TRBV2
ASSDTRSNQPQH
>TRBJ1-3|TRBV23-1
ASTPLRSGNTIY
>TRBJ2-5|TRBV27
ASTPSGGQETQY
>TRBJ1-2|TRBV28
ASSPGHLANYGYT
>TRBJ2-1|TRBV5-6
ASSPLGGGEYNEQF
>TRBJ2-1|TRBV10-3
AIRYGPQGAEQF
>TRBJ2-3|TRBV18
ASSPLSGGSTDTQY
>TRBJ2-5|TRBV5-4
ASSLGGNQETQY
>TRBJ2-3|TRBV7-8
ASSSGLAEGRDTQY
>TRBJ1-1|TRBV4-1
ASSRGARDREAF
>TRBJ1-4|TRBV15
ATSRDLVGKLF
>TRBJ2-2|TRBV30
AWSPGLAGRTGELF